This T cell receptor (beta chain) was observed in a study of T cells in Graves' hyperthyroidism and ophthalmopathy. RNA transcripts served as the template for amplifying TCR beta CDR3 regions. The TCR CDR3 first-round RT-PCR relied on the HTBI primer set. TCRdb re-derived calls from the multiplex PCR reads in MiXCR, one entry per CDR3 protein. Among about 570,000 distinct CDR3 sequences listed, about 45% were seen once. Uncontrolled infection, other autoimmune disease, pregnancy or lactation led to exclusion. As for this clonotype: Its specificity is unknown.

Germline V CDR1 and CDR2: ENHRY, SYGVKD. This CDR3 region has 16 residues. The J segment lost 0 bases and the V segment lost 0 bases, leaving 1 base of the junction unmatched. Broader study findings: The majority of expanded thyroid clonotypes above 0.001 also appeared in blood.

The gene calls are TRBV10-3 and TRBJ2-3; 9 nucleotides match TRBD2. The material sequenced was peripheral blood or thyroid tissue (not recorded which). The sequence came from an adult woman with Graves' disease, either hyperthyroidism or ophthalmopathy (not recorded which). CDR3 protein: CAISESSGGSTDTQYF. The CDR3 DNA follows: TGTGCCATCAGTGAGTCAAGCGGGGGGAGCACAGATACGCAGTATTTT.